The clone carrying this TCR beta chain was observed many times. What it binds is not known. Libraries were prepared by immunoSEQ multiplex PCR; TCRdb keeps only in-frame clonotypes and omits some of them. Here the sample spans approximately 94,000 clones, roughly 86% being singletons. The data are from a study of T cell responses to AZD1222 COVID-19 vaccine. Study results and limitations: Donor demographics were predominantly white British with a female majority; clonal diversity may be underestimated. CD4 TCRs associated with vaccination spanned spike, dominating at 160-218 and 743-854.

The CDR3 consists of 17 residues. The chain employs TRBV21-1 and TRBJ2-3; the table's D gene call, TRBD1, was not cross checked with the DNA. TRBV21-1 is designated a pseudogene. The source of this sequence is an adult in good health. The sample was peripheral blood, taken on day 0 of MenACWY control vaccination. The CDR3 region has the DNA TGTGCCAGCAGCAGACCAGGGGGCCGGGTCCGCCAAGATACGCAGTATTTT. Translated, it gives CASSRPGGRVRQDTQYF.